This passage covers 32 T cell receptor beta chains from one sample sequenced in a study of monozygotic twins with inflammatory bowel disease. TCRdb re-called the 5' RACE reads and catalogs CDR3 proteins one per entry, DNA excluded. This repertoire includes approximately 400,000 distinct CDR3 sequences. The sequencing sample was made of blood. The receptors were sampled from a human donor with ulcerative colitis or Crohn's disease, or a healthy co-twin of an affected twin (not recorded which).

The chain carries TRBV6-1 and TRBJ1-2; TCRdb lists TRBD1, though no DNA is available to test this call. The CDR3 has 14 amino acids. CDR1 MNHNS and CDR2 SASEGT come from the germline V gene. The CDR3: CASSEGARLPSYTF.

The gene calls are TRBV5-1 and TRBJ2-3; TCRdb calls TRBD1, which cannot be checked without DNA. The CDR3 totals 17 residues. Germline CDR1 reads SGHRS; CDR2 reads YFSETQ. The CDR3 region is CASSFGPDRGLGDTQYF.

This rearrangement joins TRBV5-1 to TRBJ2-3; TCRdb's D gene call, TRBD2, goes unchecked for lack of DNA. The CDR3 length is 17 residues. The germline CDR1 and CDR2 sequences are SGHRS and YFSETQ. The CDR3 sequence is CASSLAGTSGGRDTQYF.

This sequence joins TRBV6-6 and TRBJ2-7. Germline values: CDR1 MNHNY, CDR2 SVGAGI (reference sequence). The CDR3 consists of 14 residues. CDR3 region: CASTTSGGAYEQYF.

The chain carries TRBV5-1 and TRBJ2-3; lacking DNA, the TRBD2 call made by TCRdb goes unchecked. CDR1 is SGHRS and CDR2 is YFSETQ in the germline V gene. This CDR3 is built from 15 residues. The CDR3 loop is CASASVGGRTDTQYF.

The chain recombines TRBV19 with TRBJ2-1; without DNA, the TCRdb call of TRBD1 cannot be checked. The CDR3 length is 16 residues. CDR1 and CDR2 (germline): LNHDA, SQIVND (reference sequence). This chain's CDR3 is CASSTDFLGGFDEQFF. The variable domain in full, completed from reference TRBV19 and TRBJ2-1, reads DGGITQSPKYLFRKEGQNVTLSCEQNLNHDAMYWYRQDPGQGLRLIYYSQIVNDFQKGDIAEGYSVSREKKESFPLTVTSAQKNPTAFYLCASSTDFLGGFDEQFFGPGTRLTVL.

V and J are TRBV11-1 and TRBJ2-1; TCRdb reports TRBD1, a call that lacks DNA to check it against. Germline CDR1 is SGHAT and CDR2 is FQDESV (reference sequence). This CDR3 is built from 18 residues. The CDR3 protein is CASSLAHSRDRGVNEQFF.

This chain joins TRBV6-4 and TRBJ2-6; TCRdb gives TRBD1 as the D gene, but with no DNA this cannot be confirmed. There are 19 residues in the CDR3. Germline V gene data show CDR1 as MRHNA and CDR2 as SNTAGT. The CDR3 is CASFRDRTLVFSGANVLTF.

This sequence joins TRBV27 and TRBJ2-7; TCRdb's assignment of TRBD1 cannot be checked, as there is no DNA. Germline values: CDR1 MNHEY, CDR2 SMNVEV (reference sequence). This CDR3 spans 18 amino acids. This CDR3 reads CASSLSTGTGRLDYEQYF.

The chain links TRBV29-1 to TRBJ1-2; TCRdb's D call, TRBD1, is unchecked because there is no DNA. Germline-derived CDR1 and CDR2 are SQVTM and ANQGSEA. The CDR3 loop spans 12 amino acids. CDR3 loop: CSVTTGMVGYTF.

This sequence joins TRBV15 and TRBJ2-5; the TCRdb call, TRBD2, lacks DNA for checking. Germline CDR1 and CDR2: LNHNV and YYDKDF (reference sequence). The CDR3 covers 17 residues. CDR3 amino acids: CATSRDRGLAVLETQYF.

This chain connects TRBV9 to TRBJ2-4. This CDR3 is 14 amino acids long. Germline lookup yields CDR1 SGDLS and CDR2 YYNGEE. The CDR3: CASSHGLAKNIQYF.

J is TRBJ2-3 and V is TRBV29-1; as DNA is missing, the TRBD1 call by TCRdb cannot be tested. Germline assignment: CDR1 SQVTM and CDR2 ANQGSEA. The CDR3 totals 13 residues. The CDR3 here is CSVSGPRADTQYF.

The chain links TRBV6-2 or TRBV6-3 to TRBJ2-5. Germline CDR1 and CDR2: MNHEY and SVGEGT. There are 14 residues in the CDR3. CDR3 region: CASSAGFGVETQYF.

J is TRBJ1-1 and V is TRBV6-2 or TRBV6-3; checking the TCRdb D call of TRBD1 is not possible without DNA. The CDR3 runs 15 residues. Per the germline V gene, CDR1 is MNHEY and CDR2 is SVGEGT. The chain's CDR3 is CASSQQGRGNTEAFF.

The chain recombines TRBV14 with TRBJ1-1. In germline, CDR1 is SGHDN, CDR2 FVKESK. CDR3 size: 18 residues. CDR3 residues: CASSQDPIWEGRGTEAFF. Complete variable domain (other parts from reference TRBV14 and TRBJ1-1): EAGVTQFPSHSVIEKGQTVTLRCDPISGHDNLYWYRRVMGKEIKFLLHFVKESKQDESGMPNNRFLAERTGGTYSTLKVQPAELEDSGVYFCASSQDPIWEGRGTEAFFGQGTRLTVV.

V usage is TRBV4-2 and J usage is TRBJ2-2; the TRBD1 assignment by TCRdb is unverifiable without DNA. The CDR3 contains 12 residues. Germline V gene data show CDR1 as LGHNA and CDR2 as YNFKEQ. CDR3 protein: CAGGPGTGELFF.

The V call is TRBV7-9, the J call TRBJ1-4; no DNA is available, so the TRBD1 call from TCRdb remains unchecked. The CDR3 loop spans 14 amino acids. Germline assignment: CDR1 SEHNR and CDR2 FQNEAQ (reference sequence). CDR3 amino acids: CASSYPGGGEKLFF.

The chain uses TRBV4-1 and TRBJ2-7; with no DNA, the TCRdb D assignment of TRBD2 cannot be verified. Germline assignment: CDR1 MGHRA and CDR2 YSYEKL. CDR3 size: 14 residues. CDR3 amino acids: CASSQEGGTNEQYF.

This chain uses TRBV5-1 with TRBJ2-7; TCRdb outputs TRBD1, but without DNA this stays unchecked. CDR1 SGHRS and CDR2 YFSETQ come from the germline V gene. The CDR3 length is 15 residues. The CDR3 protein is CASSRLGDNNHEQYF.

The chain carries TRBV10-3 and TRBJ2-3. This CDR3 spans 11 amino acids. CDR1 and CDR2 (germline): ENHRY, SYGVKD. CDR3 region: CAISEMDTQYF.

The chain joins TRBV5-5 to TRBJ2-7; TCRdb's assignment of TRBD1 cannot be checked, as there is no DNA. The CDR3 is made up of 14 amino acids. CDR1 is SGHKS and CDR2 is YYEKEE in the germline V gene (reference sequence). The CDR3 loop is CASSPTTGWYEQYF.

The chain uses TRBV11-2 and TRBJ2-3; the TCRdb call, TRBD1, lacks DNA for checking. Germline V gene lookup returns CDR1 SGHAT and CDR2 FQNNGV. This CDR3 is 15 amino acids long. CDR3: CASSLGIGGTDTQYF.

The chain employs TRBV12-3 or TRBV12-4 and TRBJ2-1. This CDR3 spans 13 amino acids. The CDR3: CASSFTEFNEQFF.

The chain carries TRBV20-1 and TRBJ2-7; the TCRdb D gene call, TRBD1, has no DNA to confirm it. The CDR3 has 14 amino acids. From germline, CDR1 is DFQATT and CDR2 SNEGSKA (reference sequence). CDR3 region: CSARPGTLAYEQYF.

The gene calls are TRBV5-1 and TRBJ2-6; TCRdb's D gene call, TRBD1, goes unchecked for lack of DNA. The CDR3 is made up of 19 amino acids. In germline, CDR1 is SGHRS, CDR2 YFSETQ. The CDR3 protein is CASSFLPGQGSSGANVLTF.

The chain carries TRBV24-1 and TRBJ2-6. The CDR3 has 15 amino acids. Germline V CDR1 and CDR2: KGHDR, SFDVKD. The CDR3 reads CATSDPGSGANVLTF.

This chain links TRBV5-6 with TRBJ1-5. The CDR3 is made up of 15 amino acids. Looked up from germline, CDR1 is SGHDT and CDR2 is YYEEEE. The CDR3 loop reads CASSGWDTGSQPQHF.

The chain has TRBV20-1 and TRBJ1-5; without DNA, the TCRdb call of TRBD1 cannot be checked. CDR1 and CDR2 from the germline V gene are DFQATT and SNEGSKA (reference sequence). The CDR3 consists of 18 residues. CDR3 region: CSARDTGSRVVGNQPQHF.

The rearrangement links TRBV12-3 or TRBV12-4 to TRBJ2-3; TCRdb gives TRBD2 as the D gene, but with no DNA this cannot be confirmed. The CDR3 totals 16 residues. CDR3 sequence: CASSQPPGLAVDTQYF.

The chain is built from TRBV3-1 and TRBJ2-5; TCRdb's D call, TRBD2, is unchecked because there is no DNA. This CDR3 is 15 amino acids long. In germline, CDR1 is LGHDT, CDR2 YNNKEL (reference sequence). The CDR3 spells CASSLPGTMEETQYF.

CDR3 loop: CASSNTGELFF. The chain carries TRBV12-3 or TRBV12-4 and TRBJ2-2. The CDR3 sequence is 11 residues long.